Sequencing of this T cell receptor beta chain was carried out in a study of T cell responses to AZD1222 COVID-19 vaccine. The table came from immunoSEQ multiplex PCR; TCRdb's copy has only in-frame clones and leaves some out. The sample holds about 150,000 clones, 75% to 90% seen once. Study-wide points: Among AZD1222 vaccinees, only 5 to 7 were seropositive at baseline.

Germline assignment: CDR1 MDHEN and CDR2 SYDVKM. Trimming cost V 3 bases and J 0 bases, with 9 bases left between them. CDR3 length: 14 amino acids. Concerning this clone: The target antigen is unknown.

This clonotype was sampled from an adult in good health. This chain joins TRBV28 and TRBJ2-7; D is unresolved. The sample was peripheral blood, taken on day 0 of AZD1222 vaccination. The CDR3 protein is CASSLVSHSYEQYF. CDR3 sequence (DNA): TGTGCCAGCAGTTTGGTCTCCCACTCCTACGAGCAGTACTTC.